The 27 T cell receptor beta chains below come from one sample, sequenced in a study of blood T cell repertoires in COVID-19 (TCRdb year 2020). The library was produced with the immunoSEQ multiplex PCR assay. TCRdb's version of the immuneACCESS table is confined to in-frame rearrangements and falls short of the full clone set. An unresolved V gene accounts for under half of the shortfall where checked; the remainder is of unknown origin. The sample yields 110,000 or so clones; 84% were counted once. Roughly 7.7% of the sample is in the top ten clones. The sequenced material came from peripheral blood. Receptors originate from a woman older than 75 with active or convalescent COVID-19.

This sequence joins TRBV7-9 and TRBJ2-7; D is possibly TRBD2 (6 bases). The germline V gene has CDR1 SEHNR and CDR2 FQNEAQ (reference sequence). The CDR3 consists of 16 residues. V shed 5 bases and J shed 4 bases, with 21 bases lying between them. The CDR3 loop reads CASSGTEDSGPYEQYF. DNA of the CDR3: TGTGCCAGCAGCGGAACAGAGGATAGCGGCCCTTACGAGCAGTACTTC.

V gene TRBV9 combines with J gene TRBJ1-1; D remains unclear. CDR1 and CDR2 (germline): SGDLS, YYNGEE. Trimming removed 0 bases from V and 0 bases from J, with 12 bases in between. The CDR3 is 16 residues long. In DNA form, the CDR3 reads TGTGCCAGCAGCGTAGTTGGGGAGAGGGTGAACACTGAAGCTTTCTTT. Its protein is CASSVVGERVNTEAFF.

This chain connects TRBV5-1 to TRBJ2-6; D unresolved. Germline lookup yields CDR1 SGHRS and CDR2 YFSETQ. The V gene lost 0 bases and the J gene lost 2 bases, with 6 bases spanning the gap. The CDR3 is 15 residues long. DNA of the CDR3: TGCGCCAGCAGCTTGGGAACAGCTGGGGCCAACGTCCTGACTTTC. Translation: CASSLGTAGANVLTF.

This chain uses TRBV7-2 with TRBJ2-1; 14 bases align to TRBD2. The CDR3 extends over 13 amino acids. The ends lost 4 bases at V and 14 bases at J; junction bases unmatched: 4. Germline-derived CDR1 and CDR2 are SGHTA and FQGNSA. CDR3 DNA: TGTGCCAGCAGCTCAGGGACTAGCGGGAGTAAGTTCTTC. Protein: CASSSGTSGSKFF.

The V and J genes are TRBV20-1 and TRBJ1-2; no clear D. The V gene's germline CDR1 is DFQATT and CDR2 SNEGSKA (reference sequence). With 3 bases removed from V and 4 bases from J, the gap between germline ends came to 21 bases. This CDR3 spans 16 amino acids. CDR3 sequence (DNA): TGCAGTGCTAGTCACTTCCGGGGTGTCGTCGGCTATGGCTACACCTTC. Translating it yields CSASHFRGVVGYGYTF.

The rearrangement joins TRBV5-4 to TRBJ2-3; D possibly corresponds to TRBD2 (7 bases). Germline V gene data show CDR1 as SGHNT and CDR2 as YYREEE (reference sequence). The CDR3 is 13 amino acids. The V end lost 4 bases, the J end lost 3 bases, and 9 bases lay between the germline ends. The CDR3 loop reads CASSRGATDTQYF. The DNA of the CDR3 is TGTGCCAGCAGCCGGGGGGCGACAGATACGCAGTATTTT.

The V and J genes are TRBV4-2 and TRBJ1-4; 8 bases are shared with TRBD1. The V gene's germline CDR1 is LGHNA and CDR2 YNFKEQ. Trimming took 1 base from V and 4 from J; bases not matched to a gene: 5. The CDR3 is 16 amino acids. The CDR3 DNA is TGTGCCAGCAGCCAAGGGCTACAGGGGGTTAATGAAAAACTGTTTTTT. It encodes CASSQGLQGVNEKLFF.

The chain employs TRBV5-1 and TRBJ2-5; D may be TRBD2 (6 bases). V gave up 4 bases and J gave up 5 bases, with 15 bases separating them. The CDR3 has 14 amino acids. Germline V gene lookup returns CDR1 SGHRS and CDR2 YFSETQ. The CDR3 DNA reads TGCGCCAGCAGCGCTCACGGGGCGGGGGAGACCCAGTACTTC. It encodes CASSAHGAGETQYF.

The J gene is TRBJ2-1, the V gene TRBV2, with 13 nucleotides matching TRBD2. This CDR3 spans 15 amino acids. V was pared by 4 bases and J by 6 bases, with 3 bases of the junction left unmatched. CDR1 and CDR2 (germline): SNHLY, FYNNEI. The CDR3 region has the DNA TGTGCCAGCAGTGGGACTAGCGGGAGCGTCAATGAGCAGTTCTTC. It codes for CASSGTSGSVNEQFF.

The rearrangement links TRBV24-1 to TRBJ2-3; weak D call: TRBD1 (6 bases). Germline V gives CDR1 KGHDR, CDR2 SFDVKD. The CDR3 totals 12 residues. V lost 9 bases and J lost 5, with 11 bases in between. For the CDR3, the DNA is TGTGCCACCGGGGGCGCGGGAGATACGCAGTATTTT. Protein: CATGGAGDTQYF.

The chain carries TRBV20-1 and TRBJ2-1; D may be TRBD1 (6 bases). Germline V gene sequence: CDR1 DFQATT, CDR2 SNEGSKA (reference sequence). V was trimmed by 4 bases and J by 9 bases, leaving 10 bases between them. The CDR3 is 11 amino acids. This CDR3 is CSATGATEQFF. CDR3 DNA sequence: TGCAGTGCTACAGGGGCCACTGAGCAGTTCTTC.

This clone has just one count. V and J are TRBV5-1 and TRBJ1-3; 8 bases are shared with TRBD1. Per germline, CDR1 SGHRS and CDR2 YFSETQ. The CDR3 consists of 16 residues. The trim removed 5 bases at V and 1 base at J, leaving 8 bases unmatched. The CDR3 DNA reads as TGCGCCAGCAGGTCAGGGGGCTTGGAATCTGGAAACACCATATATTTT. It codes for CASRSGGLESGNTIYF.

This clone occurred once. The rearrangement joins TRBV28 to TRBJ2-3; D gene ambiguous. Germline assignment: CDR1 MDHEN and CDR2 SYDVKM. The ends were cut back, 10 bases at V and 2 bases at J, with 16 bases in the middle. The CDR3 is 14 amino acids. The CDR3 DNA is TGTGCCATCTCGAGACAAGCTCCCACAGATACGCAGTATTTT. It codes for CAISRQAPTDTQYF.

The rearrangement links TRBV5-1 to TRBJ2-1, with 9 positions matching TRBD2. V dropped 4 bases and J dropped 1; count of bases not matched to a gene: 3. CDR3 length: 15 amino acids. The germline V gene encodes CDR1 SGHRS and CDR2 YFSETQ. CDR3 residues: CASSISGRSYNEQFF. For the CDR3, the DNA is TGCGCCAGCAGCATAAGCGGGAGGTCCTACAATGAGCAGTTCTTC. Full variable domain (rest looked up from reference TRBV5-1 and TRBJ2-1): KAGVTQTPRYLIKTRGQQVTLSCSPISGHRSVSWYQQTPGQGLQFLFEYFSETQRNKGNFPGRFSGRQFSNSRSEMNVSTLELGDSALYLCASSISGRSYNEQFFGPGTRLTVL.

The J gene is TRBJ2-7, the V gene TRBV5-1; TRBD2 matches 11 bases. The CDR3 is made up of 17 amino acids. V gave up 4 bases and J gave up 5 bases; unmatched junction bases: 14. Germline V gene lookup returns CDR1 SGHRS and CDR2 YFSETQ. The CDR3 loop reads CASSHIIAGGIPDEQYF. CDR3 bases: TGCGCCAGCAGCCATATCATAGCGGGAGGGATCCCTGACGAGCAGTACTTC. The variable domain in full, completed from reference TRBV5-1 and TRBJ2-7, reads KAGVTQTPRYLIKTRGQQVTLSCSPISGHRSVSWYQQTPGQGLQFLFEYFSETQRNKGNFPGRFSGRQFSNSRSEMNVSTLELGDSALYLCASSHIIAGGIPDEQYFGPGTRLTVT.

The chain is built from TRBV5-4 and TRBJ2-7; 11 bases map to TRBD2. V lost 2 bases and J lost 3; bases outside the gene matches: 7. Germline loops: CDR1 SGHNT, CDR2 YYREEE (reference sequence). The CDR3 loop spans 16 amino acids. As DNA, the CDR3 is TGTGCCAGCAGCTTTCCAATGACTAGCGGGAACTACGAGCAGTACTTC. Protein: CASSFPMTSGNYEQYF.

This clone was seen just once. The chain joins TRBV7-6 to TRBJ2-7, with D perhaps TRBD1 (6 bases). Per the germline V gene, CDR1 is SGHVS and CDR2 is FNYEAQ. V was shortened by 5 bases and J by 3 bases, with 11 bases between the two germline ends. CDR3 length: 13 amino acids. CDR3 amino acids: CASSASDSYEQYF. CDR3 DNA: TGTGCCAGCAGCGCTTCGGACAGCTACGAGCAGTACTTC.

This chain joins TRBV6-2 or TRBV6-3 and TRBJ2-1, with D tentatively TRBD2 (5 bases). The CDR3 contains 14 residues. Trimming shortened V by 5 bases and J by 6 bases, and 14 bases separated the two germline ends. Germline values: CDR1 MNHEY, CDR2 SVGEGT. The CDR3: CASSTGPRGNEQFF. The CDR3 DNA sequence: TGTGCCAGCAGTACCGGGCCCCGGGGCAATGAGCAGTTCTTC.

The CDR3 region has the DNA TGCGCCAGCCTGCTAGGGGGGCTAGCGGGCCCTAGCACAGATACGCAGTATTTT. It specifies CASLLGGLAGPSTDTQYF. V gene TRBV5-1 combines with J gene TRBJ2-3; 8 nucleotides line up with TRBD2. This CDR3 region has 18 residues. Germline V gene data show CDR1 as SGHRS and CDR2 as YFSETQ. With V trimmed by 7 bases and J by 0 bases, 16 bases remained unmatched.

This chain links TRBV6-5 with TRBJ2-2; TRBD2 aligns across 8 bases. Germline assignment: CDR1 MNHEY and CDR2 SVGAGI. The CDR3 has 14 amino acids. The V segment lost 7 bases and the J segment 6 bases; nucleotides outside the gene matches: 7. The CDR3: CASIKREPPGELFF. DNA for the CDR3: TGTGCCAGCATTAAGCGGGAGCCCCCCGGGGAGCTGTTTTTT.

J is TRBJ1-5 and V is TRBV5-5; no clear D gene. V was trimmed by 0 bases and J by 9 bases, leaving 13 bases between them. This CDR3 is built from 14 residues. Germline V gives CDR1 SGHKS, CDR2 YYEKEE (reference sequence). The CDR3 sequence: CASSLDSLVGPQHF. The CDR3 coding sequence is TGTGCCAGCAGCTTGGACAGCTTGGTAGGGCCCCAGCATTTT.

V is TRBV7-9 and J is TRBJ1-2, with 7 bases aligning to TRBD1. The CDR3 is 14 amino acids. V lost 5 bases to trimming and J lost 5 bases; unmatched junction nucleotides: 8. Germline V gene lookup returns CDR1 SEHNR and CDR2 FQNEAQ (reference sequence). The CDR3 protein is CASSPRDRSYGYTF. Written as DNA, the CDR3 is TGTGCCAGCAGCCCCCGGGACAGATCATATGGCTACACCTTC.

The V gene is TRBV3-1 (or the pseudogene TRBV3-2), the J gene TRBJ2-1; D is undetermined. Germline V gives CDR1 LGHDT, CDR2 YNNKEL (reference sequence). This CDR3 is built from 15 residues. V lost 0 bases, J lost 0 bases, and 6 bases lay in between. The CDR3 DNA sequence: TGTGCCAGCAGCCAAGAAGCTTACTCCTACAATGAGCAGTTCTTC. It translates to CASSQEAYSYNEQFF.

This chain connects TRBV5-1 to TRBJ2-3, with D tentatively TRBD2 (6 bases). V was clipped by 4 bases and J by 0 bases, with 21 bases between them. From germline, CDR1 is SGHRS and CDR2 YFSETQ. CDR3 length equals 18 residues. CDR3 bases: TGCGCCAGCAGCGGTAGCGGAAGTGCTCCCTCTAGCACAGATACGCAGTATTTT. Amino acids: CASSGSGSAPSSTDTQYF.

The V call is TRBV12-3 or TRBV12-4, the J call TRBJ2-4, with D possibly matching TRBD1 (6 bases). The ends were cut back, 6 bases at V and 0 bases at J, with 6 bases in the middle. The length of the CDR3 is 13 residues. The CDR3: CASRTGAKNIQYF. For the CDR3, the DNA is TGTGCCAGCAGGACAGGAGCCAAAAACATTCAGTACTTC.

The rearrangement links TRBV12-3 or TRBV12-4 to TRBJ1-6; weak D call: TRBD1 (5 bases). This CDR3 region has 12 residues. Trimming took off 6 bases at V and 11 bases at J, with 11 bases between the two ends. This chain's CDR3 is CASSSLTAPLHF. The CDR3 DNA reads TGTGCCAGCAGCTCTCTGACAGCACCCCTCCACTTT.

The V call is TRBV29-1, the J call TRBJ2-1, with no clear D. The CDR3 loop spans 13 amino acids. Trimming removed 6 bases from V and 5 bases from J, with 14 bases in between. Germline V gene sequence: CDR1 SQVTM, CDR2 ANQGSEA. CDR3 region: CSVDPRRHNEQFF. The DNA for the CDR3 is TGCAGCGTCGACCCCAGGCGACACAATGAGCAGTTCTTC.